This T cell receptor beta chain was found in a study of T cells in Graves' hyperthyroidism and ophthalmopathy. Study information: Peripheral blood was collected at initial diagnosis, before any treatment.

Amplification of TCR beta CDR3 regions was performed using RNA transcripts as template. HTBI primers were used for first-round RT-PCR of the TCR CDR3. TCRdb processed the multiplex PCR reads anew with MiXCR; each CDR3 protein has one entry. This sample has around 520,000 distinct CDR3 sequences, with approximately 14% found just once. V gave up 6 bases and J gave up 7 bases, with 18 bases separating them. The CDR3 spans 14 residues. Germline lookup yields CDR1 MNHNS and CDR2 SASEGT. Study results and limitations: Before onset, ophthalmopathy was predicted by the model a median approximately 6.6 months earlier.

Stable Graves' hyperthyroidism denoted no ophthalmopathy progression over 18 months. In its sample, this clonotype was seen a few times. What it binds is unknown. Sequenced: blood. This rearrangement joins TRBV6-1 to TRBJ1-1; perhaps TRBD1 as D (5 bases). This clonotype was sampled from a middle-aged woman with Graves' hyperthyroidism. This chain's CDR3 is CASRRGASVGEAFF. For the CDR3, the DNA is TGTGCCAGCAGAAGAGGGGCTTCGGTGGGTGAAGCTTTCTTT.